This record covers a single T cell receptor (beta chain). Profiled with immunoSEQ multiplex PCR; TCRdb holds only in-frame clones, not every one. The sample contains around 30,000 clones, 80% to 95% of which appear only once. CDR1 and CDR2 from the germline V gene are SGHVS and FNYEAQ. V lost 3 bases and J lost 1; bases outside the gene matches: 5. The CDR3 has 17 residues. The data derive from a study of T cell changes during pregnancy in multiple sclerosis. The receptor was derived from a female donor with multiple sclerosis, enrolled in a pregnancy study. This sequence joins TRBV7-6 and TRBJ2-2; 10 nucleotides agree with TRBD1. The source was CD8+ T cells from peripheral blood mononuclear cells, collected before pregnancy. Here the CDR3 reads CASSLPTGGGNTGELFF. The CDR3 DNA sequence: TGTGCCAGCAGCTTGCCGACAGGGGGCGGGAACACCGGGGAGCTGTTTTTT.